Each of the 4 T cell receptor beta chains below was sequenced from the same sample in a study of blood T cells in healthy people across ages. Alongside a J-beta primer mix, a sample-barcoded 5' primer served in a second PCR lasting about 7 to 12 cycles. TCRdb passed the 5' RACE reads through MiXCR, listing each CDR3 protein once. Found here are around 710,000 distinct CDR3 sequences, about 40% of them singletons; the top ten hold less than 25%. The specimen was blood. The receptors here all came from a woman between 55 and 75 years old in good health.

The sample holds many counts of this clonotype. The V and J genes are TRBV29-1 and TRBJ2-1, with TRBD2 matching over 11 bases. CDR1 and CDR2 (germline): SQVTM, ANQGSEA. The CDR3 totals 11 residues. Germline trimming cut 7 bases from V and 10 bases from J; bases unmatched to any gene: 3. CDR3 nucleotide sequence: TGCAGCGGTCGACTAGCGGGAGAGCAGTTCTTC. Translation gives CSGRLAGEQFF.

This clonotype was counted only a few times. This chain connects TRBV6-1 to TRBJ2-5, with D perhaps TRBD1 (6 bases). Trimming took 0 bases from V and 11 from J, leaving 28 bases between them. There are 18 residues in the CDR3. The V gene's germline CDR1 is MNHNS and CDR2 SASEGT. CDR3 nucleotide sequence: TGTGCCAGCAGTGAAGCAACTGGCAGGGGAGCAACTATGGATGAGCAGTACTTC. This translates into CASSEATGRGATMDEQYF.

The V and J genes are TRBV11-3 and TRBJ2-3, with D possibly being TRBD2 (6 bases). The CDR3 consists of 16 residues. The germline V gene has CDR1 SGHNT and CDR2 YENEEA. Trimming stripped 1 base from V and 2 bases from J, with 13 bases between. CDR3 DNA: TGTGCCAGCAGCTTAGCTCCGGGGGTAAACACAGATACGCAGTATTTT. Its translation: CASSLAPGVNTDTQYF.

The rearrangement uses TRBV29-1 and TRBJ1-2; TRBD1 is a possible D gene (6 bases). V was trimmed by 7 bases and J by 8 bases, leaving 26 bases between them. Germline V lookup: CDR1 SQVTM, CDR2 ANQGSEA. The CDR3 runs to 15 residues. The CDR3 sequence: CSGVCPGGGLTGYTF. The CDR3 nucleotides are TGCAGCGGTGTGTGCCCGGGAGGGGGTTTGACCGGCTACACCTTC.